The rows below give T cell receptor beta chains drawn from one sample of a study of T-cell memory formation after mild COVID-19. TCRdb fed the 5' RACE reads into MiXCR, producing one record per CDR3 protein. The data contain fewer than 150,000 distinct CDR3 sequences, 15% to 20% of them singletons. The specimen was PBMCs or a T cell subset sorted from them (not recorded which). Every receptor here comes from a man aged 18 to 30 who had mild COVID-19 (a few samples of this study predate the infection). Cell type and time point are not known. Each CDR3 is given with its conserved first and last residue. Not every row has a clone size; where given, it reads once, few, many or a size class.

v_call cdr3_length clone_size cdr3_aa
TRBV12-3/TRBV12-4 14 once CASSLARGNQPQHF
TRBV5-1 15 . CASSPEAGAIETQYF
TRBV12-3/TRBV12-4 11 . CASRQGYGYTF
TRBV7-9 12 few CASRNTGDGYTF
TRBV6-9 14 few CASIAQGLDTEAFF
TRBV6-5 13 . CASSPPVLYGYTF
TRBV7-9 14 many CASSLTGGLDTQYF
TRBV28 13 few CASVDGAKNIQYF
TRBV20-1 12 few CSARAHTDTQYF
TRBV7-9 12 . CASSYHYSEQYF
TRBV15 13 . CATRKGQGNEQFF
TRBV9 16 . CASSVTAGTFQETQYF
TRBV11-2 18 . CASSLLAGKRSSYNEQFF
TRBV20-1 14 many CSARGRISYNEQFF
TRBV6-5 13 many CASSLPATSEQYF
TRBV4-1 16 . CASSEVGASSYNEQFF
TRBV19 15 . CASSIGPRANYGYTF